Following are 3 T cell receptor beta chains from one sample sequenced in a study of long-term antiretroviral therapy in people with HIV. The immunoSEQ assay was v3.0, run at survey level. Here immunoSEQ multiplex PCR was the method, and the copy in TCRdb shows in-frame clones only, minus some. The data contain 25,000 to 35,000 clones, more than 60% of them singletons. Sample: unsorted PBMCs, taken 3.1 years after starting antiretroviral therapy. These receptors all stem from a woman aged 45-60 years with HIV.

This rearrangement joins TRBV5-1 to TRBJ1-3; the D gene is possibly TRBD1 (5 bases). The length of the CDR3 is 20 residues. Germline assignment: CDR1 SGHRS and CDR2 YFSETQ. Trimming left V 1 base short and J 0 bases short, with 23 bases between. CDR3 sequence reads: CASSLKAPRVGAHSGNTIYF. The CDR3 nucleotides read TGCGCCAGCAGCTTGAAGGCCCCTAGGGTAGGGGCTCACTCTGGAAACACCATATATTTT.

V gene TRBV11-3 combines with J gene TRBJ1-6, with 7 bases lining up with TRBD1. V trimming: 8 bases; J trimming: 10 bases; junction bases outside the gene matches: 8. This CDR3 is 13 amino acids long. Germline CDR1 reads SGHNT; CDR2 reads YENEEA. CDR3 amino acids: CASSRGGGSPLHF. CDR3 coding DNA: TGTGCCAGCTCGAGAGGGGGCGGGTCACCCCTCCACTTT.

This clone was picked up a small number of times. The chain uses TRBV7-9 and TRBJ2-3; no reliable D call. The CDR3 consists of 16 residues. Germline CDR1 SEHNR, CDR2 FQNEAQ (reference sequence). V lost 0 bases and J lost 2, with 12 bases in between. CDR3: CASSLAVTDHTDTQYF. CDR3 nucleotide sequence: TGTGCCAGCAGCTTAGCGGTAACGGACCACACAGATACGCAGTATTTT.